Described below is a single TCR beta chain sequence and its context. The sample is drawn from a study of shared clonotypes between healthy human individuals. CDR3 length equals 14 residues. Trimming stripped 5 bases from V and 3 bases from J, with 11 bases between. Germline lookup yields CDR1 MNHEY and CDR2 SMNVEV (reference sequence). A deep-level run was used for the assay. Only in-frame clones appear in the TCRdb table, and some are missing; sequencing was by immunoSEQ multiplex PCR. The sample carries approximately 1.9 million clones, about 93% recorded once. Naive CD8 cells lacked CD45RO, underwent positive selection for CCR7 and left out terminally differentiated effector memory CD45RA+ cells. Only Caucasian adults living in Nashville, Tennessee served as donors.

The sequenced material came from naive CD8+ T cells from PBMCs. The receptor's source is a man between 18 and 35 years old in good health. Some clones in this sample may be carry-over from other donors' samples. The gene calls are TRBV27 and TRBJ1-5; D is uncertain. The CDR3 reads CASSHNRDNQPQHF. CDR3 sequence (DNA): TGTGCCAGCAGTCACAACAGAGACAATCAGCCCCAGCATTTT.